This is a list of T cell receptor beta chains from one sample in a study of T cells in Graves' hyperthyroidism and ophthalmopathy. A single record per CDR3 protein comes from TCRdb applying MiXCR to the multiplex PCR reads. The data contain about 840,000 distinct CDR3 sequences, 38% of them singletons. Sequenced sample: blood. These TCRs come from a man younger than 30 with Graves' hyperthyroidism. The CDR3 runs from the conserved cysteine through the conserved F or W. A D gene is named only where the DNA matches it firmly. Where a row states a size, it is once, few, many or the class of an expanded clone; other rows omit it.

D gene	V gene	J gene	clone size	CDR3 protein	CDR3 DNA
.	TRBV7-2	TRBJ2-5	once	CASSFGCGETQYF	TGTGCCAGCAGCTTTGGGTGTGGGGAGACCCAGTACTTC
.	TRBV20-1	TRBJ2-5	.	CSTGRQETQYF	TGCAGTACCGGCAGGCAAGAGACCCAGTACTTC
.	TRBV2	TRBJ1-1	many	CASSELGNPDTEAFF	TGTGCCAGCAGTGAACTAGGGAATCCGGACACTGAAGCTTTCTTT
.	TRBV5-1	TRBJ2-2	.	CASGDLGANELFF	TGCGCCAGCGGTGATCTGGGGGCCAATGAGCTGTTTTTT
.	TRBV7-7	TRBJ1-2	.	CASSFLSGSLDYGYTF	TGTGCTAGCAGCTTCCTCAGCGGGAGCCTAGACTATGGCTACACCTTC
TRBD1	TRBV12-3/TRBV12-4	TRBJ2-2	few	CASRMTGGNTGELFF	TGTGCCAGCAGGATGACAGGGGGTAATACCGGGGAGCTGTTTTTT
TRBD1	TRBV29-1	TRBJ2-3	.	CSVPGTGLTDTQYF	TGCAGCGTCCCCGGGACAGGGCTCACAGATACGCAGTATTTT
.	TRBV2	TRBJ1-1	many	CAFHLTVNTEAFF	TGTGCCTTCCATTTGACAGTTAACACTGAAGCTTTCTTT
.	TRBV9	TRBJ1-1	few	CASSWGRVNTEAFF	TGTGCCAGCAGCTGGGGGAGGGTGAACACTGAAGCTTTCTTT
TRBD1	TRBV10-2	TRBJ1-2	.	CASSVGRGTGNGYTF	TGCGCCAGCAGTGTGGGCAGGGGGACAGGGAATGGCTACACCTTC
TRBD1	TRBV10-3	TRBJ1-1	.	CAIRRTGTGNTEAFF	TGTGCCATCAGGAGGACAGGGACTGGAAACACTGAAGCTTTCTTT
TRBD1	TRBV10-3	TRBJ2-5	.	CAIRDSSQETQYF	TGTGCCATCCGGGACAGTTCTCAAGAGACCCAGTACTTC
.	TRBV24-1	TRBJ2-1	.	CATSDLGEQFF	TGTGCCACCAGTGATTTAGGTGAGCAGTTCTTC
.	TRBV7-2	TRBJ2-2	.	CASSFQPGTGELFF	TGTGCCAGCAGCTTCCAGCCGGGCACCGGGGAGCTGTTTTTT
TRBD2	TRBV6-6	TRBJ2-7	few	CASSTAGTRGGSEQYF	TGTGCCAGCAGTACAGCTGGGACTAGGGGGGGGTCCGAGCAGTACTTC
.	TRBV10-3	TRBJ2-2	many	CAISEWGPTNTGELFF	TGTGCCATCAGTGAATGGGGCCCTACGAACACCGGGGAGCTGTTTTTT
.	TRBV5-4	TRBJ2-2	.	CASSMVWGASGGELFF	TGTGCCAGCAGCATGGTCTGGGGGGCCTCAGGCGGGGAGCTGTTTTTT
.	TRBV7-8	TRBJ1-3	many	CASSSTPYSGNTIYF	TGTGCCAGCAGCTCGACACCTTACTCTGGAAACACCATATATTTT
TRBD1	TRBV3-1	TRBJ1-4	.	CASSYGTGTNEKLFF	TGTGCCAGCAGCTATGGGACAGGAACTAATGAAAAACTGTTTTTT
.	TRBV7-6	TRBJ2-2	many	CASSPTEGTGELFF	TGTGCCAGCAGCCCGACCGAGGGCACCGGGGAGCTGTTTTTT
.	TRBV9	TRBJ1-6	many	CASSPGPTSNNSPLHF	TGTGCCAGCAGCCCGGGACCGACTTCTAATAATTCACCCCTCCACTTT
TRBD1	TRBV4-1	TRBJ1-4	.	CASSHSPGQLNEKLFF	TGCGCCAGCAGCCATTCACCGGGACAGCTGAATGAAAAACTGTTTTTT
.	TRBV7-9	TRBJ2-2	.	CASSVGLKTGELFF	TGTGCCAGCAGCGTAGGGTTAAAGACCGGGGAGCTGTTTTTT
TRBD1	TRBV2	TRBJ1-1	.	CASREVGQGFPEAFF	TGTGCCAGCAGGGAGGTGGGACAGGGGTTCCCTGAAGCTTTCTTT
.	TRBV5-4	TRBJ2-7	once	CAMRGDRPYEQYF	TGTGCCATGAGGGGGGACCGCCCCTACGAGCAGTACTTC
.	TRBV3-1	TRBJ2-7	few	CASSSSRDNTYEQYF	TGTGCCAGCAGCTCAAGTAGGGACAATACCTACGAGCAGTACTTC
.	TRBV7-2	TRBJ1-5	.	CASSLGATIGGNQPQHF	TGTGCCAGCAGCCTGGGTGCTACCATCGGGGGCAATCAGCCCCAGCATTTT
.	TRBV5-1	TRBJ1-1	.	CASSPGGGSHNTEAFF	TGCGCCAGCAGCCCTGGCGGGGGCAGTCACAACACTGAAGCTTTCTTT
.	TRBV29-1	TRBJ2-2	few	CSVEGGKGAGELFF	TGCAGCGTTGAAGGCGGGAAGGGGGCCGGGGAGCTGTTTTTT
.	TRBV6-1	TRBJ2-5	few	CASSPQAPQETQYF	TGTGCCAGCAGCCCCCAGGCTCCACAAGAGACCCAGTACTTC
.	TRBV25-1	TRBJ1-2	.	CASSDGGGVGYGYTF	TGTGCCAGCAGTGATGGAGGGGGAGTCGGCTATGGCTACACCTTC
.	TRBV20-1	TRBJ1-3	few	CSVREGAGNTIYF	TGCAGTGTCAGGGAAGGAGCTGGAAACACCATATATTTT
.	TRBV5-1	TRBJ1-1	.	CASSLGRIMNTEAFF	TGCGCCAGCAGCTTGGGACGGATCATGAACACTGAAGCTTTCTTT
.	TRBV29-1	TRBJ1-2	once	CSVDARGNYGYTF	TGCAGCGTAGACGCCAGGGGTAACTATGGCTACACCTTC
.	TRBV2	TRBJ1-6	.	CASSEPTDLHF	TGTGCCAGCAGTGAGCCGACCGACCTCCACTTT
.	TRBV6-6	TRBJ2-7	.	CASSLRQANEQYF	TGTGCCAGCTCACTGCGACAGGCAAACGAGCAGTACTTC
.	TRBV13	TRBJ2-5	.	CASSSHLGDSQSGETQYF	TGTGCCAGCAGCTCCCACCTAGGGGACTCCCAAAGCGGGGAGACCCAGTACTTC
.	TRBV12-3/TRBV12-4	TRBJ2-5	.	CASSLAPGRETQYF	TGTGCCAGCAGTTTAGCGCCCGGAAGAGAGACCCAGTACTTC
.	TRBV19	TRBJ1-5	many	CASSVQGAGSNQPQHF	TGTGCCAGTAGTGTACAGGGTGCGGGGAGCAATCAGCCCCAGCATTTT
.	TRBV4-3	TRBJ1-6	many	CASSQEVGSPLHF	TGCGCCAGCAGCCAAGAAGTGGGTTCACCCCTCCACTTT
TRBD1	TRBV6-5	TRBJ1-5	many	CASSDSGTGGKAQHF	TGTGCCAGCAGTGATTCCGGGACAGGGGGCAAGGCCCAGCATTTT
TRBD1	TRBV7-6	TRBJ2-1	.	CASSLATGGRQFF	TGTGCCAGCAGCTTAGCGACAGGGGGTAGGCAGTTCTTC
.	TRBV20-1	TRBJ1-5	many	CSARGGSQPQHF	TGCAGTGCTAGAGGTGGGAGTCAGCCCCAGCATTTT
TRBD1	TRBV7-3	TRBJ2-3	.	CASSASGTVTDTQYF	TGTGCCAGCAGCGCTTCCGGGACAGTTACAGATACGCAGTATTTT
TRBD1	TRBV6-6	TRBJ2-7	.	CASRGTGGVYEQYF	TGTGCCAGCAGGGGGACAGGGGGCGTCTACGAGCAGTACTTC
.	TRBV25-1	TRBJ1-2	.	CASSDDPESYGYTF	TGTGCCAGCAGTGACGACCCGGAGAGCTATGGCTACACCTTC
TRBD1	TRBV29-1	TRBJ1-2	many	CSALGTVSNYGYTF	TGCAGCGCACTCGGGACAGTCTCTAACTATGGCTACACCTTC
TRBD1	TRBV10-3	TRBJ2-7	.	CASSTRTGRNEQYF	TGTGCCAGCAGCACGAGGACAGGGAGGAACGAGCAGTACTTC
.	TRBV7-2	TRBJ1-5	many	CASSLDAGNQPQHF	TGTGCCAGCAGCTTAGATGCAGGGAATCAGCCCCAGCATTTT
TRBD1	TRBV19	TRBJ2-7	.	CASSIAGTGTYEQYF	TGTGCCAGTAGTATAGCGGGGACAGGGACCTACGAGCAGTACTTC
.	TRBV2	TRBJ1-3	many	CASSDSGNSGNTIYF	TGTGCCAGCAGTGATTCCGGGAACTCTGGAAACACCATATATTTT